This section outlines one T cell receptor beta chain sequence together with its context. Its specificity is unknown. The record originates from a study of identical twins. TCRdb processed the 5' RACE reads anew with MiXCR; each CDR3 protein has one entry. The sample consists of approximately 550,000 distinct CDR3 sequences, about 20% of them appearing once. Study-level results: There were fewer insertions in abundant cord blood beta clonotypes, but memory repertoires showed no such pattern.

After removal of 0 bases from V and 4 bases from J, the junction contained 10 bases not matched to a gene. This CDR3 region has 17 residues. CDR1 SGHRS and CDR2 YFSETQ come from the germline V gene. A further study also used this sample, focusing on yellow fever vaccine responses in identical twins.

Sequenced material: CD4+ T cells sorted from blood. The V and J genes are TRBV5-1 and TRBJ2-3; TRBD2 matches at 8 bases. The TCR comes from a young woman in good health. The CDR3, as DNA: TGCGCCAGCAGCTTGGTATCAGCGGGAGCCCTTTCAGATACGCAGTATTTT. This encodes CASSLVSAGALSDTQYF. Full variable domain (rest looked up from reference TRBV5-1 and TRBJ2-3): KAGVTQTPRYLIKTRGQQVTLSCSPISGHRSVSWYQQTPGQGLQFLFEYFSETQRNKGNFPGRFSGRQFSNSRSEMNVSTLELGDSALYLCASSLVSAGALSDTQYFGPGTRLTVL.